This is a list of T cell receptor beta chains from one sample in a study of Ad26.COV2.S vaccination and SARS-CoV-2 variants. Measured with immunoSEQ multiplex PCR; TCRdb has only the in-frame clones, and not every one. The sample lists around 340,000 clones, around 89% occurring once. Sequencing used peripheral blood, obtained in a trial of Ad26.COV2.S vaccine versus placebo. These receptors all stem from a person aged 18-65 years who received the Ad26.COV2.S COVID-19 vaccine or a placebo. The CDR3 runs from the conserved cysteine through the conserved F or W. The D gene is left open where the match is weak. Clone size is not always given. Where it is, it says once, few, many or a class for expanded clones.

.,.,TRBV6-6,TRBJ2-5,CASSYSGVQETQYF,TGTGCCAGCAGTTACTCGGGTGTTCAAGAGACCCAGTACTTC
.,.,TRBV5-1,TRBJ2-6,CASSLDQGSAGANVLTF,TGCGCCAGCAGCTTAGATCAGGGGAGCGCCGGGGCCAACGTCCTGACTTTC
.,TRBD1,TRBV11-3,TRBJ2-5,CASSFGPTGGETQYF,TGTGCCAGCAGCTTTGGCCCTACAGGGGGAGAGACCCAGTACTTC
.,.,TRBV30,TRBJ1-1,CAWSRGTGGGSEAFF,TGTGCCTGGAGTAGAGGGACCGGGGGGGGGTCTGAAGCTTTCTTT
.,.,TRBV11-2,TRBJ2-7,CASSLEGISSYEQYF,TGTGCCAGCAGCTTAGAGGGAATCAGCTCCTACGAGCAGTACTTC
.,TRBD1,TRBV7-2,TRBJ1-1,CASSLDRGLTEAFF,TGTGCCAGCAGCTTAGACAGGGGCTTAACTGAAGCTTTCTTT
once,.,TRBV7-2,TRBJ1-2,CASSPKDNYGYTF,TGTGCCAGCAGCCCCAAAGATAACTATGGCTACACCTTC
.,TRBD1,TRBV19,TRBJ1-1,CASSRIAEQGGSEAFF,TGTGCCAGTAGTAGAATCGCGGAACAGGGGGGATCTGAAGCTTTCTTT
once,.,TRBV3-1/TRBV3-2,TRBJ2-4,CASSPEFTEDGGRNIQYF,TGTGCCAGCAGCCCCGAATTCACCGAAGATGGGGGGAGGAACATTCAGTACTTC
.,.,TRBV12-3/TRBV12-4,TRBJ2-7,CASSFFGPDEQYF,TGTGCCAGCAGTTTTTTTGGGCCTGACGAGCAGTACTTC